A single sample gave rise to the 12 T cell receptor beta chains below, sequenced in a study of vaccination effects on CD4 cells after COVID-19. The assay was immunoSEQ multiplex PCR, and TCRdb's table has in-frame clones only and misses some. The sample lists under 40,000 clones, about three quarters occurring once. These receptors have no known antigen. Antigen-specific CD4+ T cells were expanded (with viral peptide pools) by the ViraFEST assay ahead of sequencing. CD4+ T cell isolation took place after approximately 11 days of culture. Nobody among the vaccine recipients had prior SARS-CoV-2 infection (nucleocapsid antibodies were negative). Sequenced here: CD4+ T cells from PBMCs cultured with HCoV-OC43 spike peptides, sampled before COVID-19 vaccination. Sample subset: HCoV-OC43 spike overlapping peptide pool stimulation. Source of these receptors: a human donor who received a COVID-19 vaccine.

CDR3 in DNA: TGTGCCAGCAGAGGAGACAGGGAGTGGGGTGAGCAGTTCTTC. Translating gives CASRGDREWGEQFF. This sequence joins TRBV2 and TRBJ2-1, with 7 bases fitting TRBD1. CDR1 and CDR2 from the germline V gene are SNHLY and FYNNEI. V shed 6 bases, J shed 9 bases, and the junction held 11 bases outside the gene matches. The CDR3 contains 14 residues.

CDR3 in DNA: TGTGCCAGCAGCGGTTTGAGTGGGGTGTTTACCCAGTACTTC. This translates into CASSGLSGVFTQYF. This chain links TRBV5-8 with TRBJ2-5; D is ambiguous. The CDR3 covers 14 residues. Germline V gene data show CDR1 as SGHTS and CDR2 as YDEGEE. V gave up 4 bases and J gave up 8 bases, with 18 bases separating them.

The rearrangement uses TRBV2 and TRBJ2-5, with TRBD2 matching over 7 bases. The CDR3 runs to 18 residues. With V trimmed by 4 bases and J by 4 bases, 18 bases remained unmatched. Germline V CDR1 and CDR2: SNHLY, FYNNEI. The CDR3 region is CASSGVWSSGTSLETQYF. CDR3 DNA sequence: TGTGCCAGCAGTGGTGTTTGGAGCAGCGGGACCTCCTTAGAGACCCAGTACTTC.

The rearrangement uses TRBV5-1 and TRBJ2-7; TRBD1 matches at 12 bases. V was clipped by 3 bases and J by 4 bases; unmatched bases: 11. This CDR3 spans 17 amino acids. CDR1 and CDR2 from the germline V gene are SGHRS and YFSETQ. CDR3 bases: TGCGCCAGCAGCTCCGGTGTGGGACAGGGGGCTTGGTACGAGCAGTACTTC. Translated, it gives CASSSGVGQGAWYEQYF. The full variable domain, rest sourced from reference TRBV5-1 and TRBJ2-7, is KAGVTQTPRYLIKTRGQQVTLSCSPISGHRSVSWYQQTPGQGLQFLFEYFSETQRNKGNFPGRFSGRQFSNSRSEMNVSTLELGDSALYLCASSSGVGQGAWYEQYFGPGTRLTVT.

CDR3 protein: CASSEPRQIQETQYF. CDR3 in DNA: TGTGCCAGCAGTGAACCCAGACAAATCCAAGAGACCCAGTACTTC. The chain recombines TRBV25-1 with TRBJ2-5; D not resolved. V lost 2 bases, J lost 1 base, and 11 bases lay in between. Germline assignment: CDR1 MGHDK and CDR2 SYGVNS. This CDR3 has 15 amino acids.

The chain combines TRBV30 with TRBJ2-3; D is uncertain. V gave up 0 bases and J gave up 0 bases, with 7 bases separating them. Germline CDR1 is GTSNPN and CDR2 is SVGIG (reference sequence). This CDR3 contains 14 residues. CDR3 in DNA: TGTGCCTGGAGTGTAGTTCGGAGCACAGATACGCAGTATTTT. This encodes CAWSVVRSTDTQYF.

The V gene is TRBV30, the J gene TRBJ1-6, with D possibly matching TRBD1 (5 bases). This CDR3 has 14 amino acids. Germline CDR1 is GTSNPN and CDR2 is SVGIG (reference sequence). V shed 4 bases and J shed 3 bases, with 10 bases lying between them. The CDR3 region has the DNA TGTGCCTGGAAAGGGCAGGGCTATAATTCACCCCTCCACTTT. Translating gives CAWKGQGYNSPLHF.

The chain employs TRBV6-5 and TRBJ2-1, with D possibly TRBD2 on 7 matching bases. Germline V lookup: CDR1 MNHEY, CDR2 SVGAGI. CDR3 length: 16 residues. The V gene lost 0 bases and the J gene lost 0 bases, with 9 bases spanning the gap. CDR3 sequence: CASSYSAGASYNEQFF. DNA for the CDR3: TGTGCCAGCAGTTACTCGGCGGGGGCCTCCTACAATGAGCAGTTCTTC.

This clone was counted only a few times. The rearrangement links TRBV12-3 or TRBV12-4 to TRBJ1-5; D ambiguous. Trimming removed 7 bases from V and 0 bases from J, with 4 bases in between. This CDR3 comprises 12 residues. In DNA form, the CDR3 reads TGTGCCAGCAAGTATAGCAATCAGCCCCAGCATTTT. Translation: CASKYSNQPQHF.

This clone was detected only once. This chain connects TRBV6-2 or TRBV6-3 to TRBJ1-2; a weak D match, TRBD1 (6 bases). Trimming took 5 bases from V and 4 from J, leaving 14 bases between them. CDR1 and CDR2 (germline): MNHEY, SVGEGT. The CDR3 spans 14 residues. DNA for the CDR3: TGTGCCAGCAGTACAGGGTTCCCAATCTATGGCTACACCTTC. Amino acids: CASSTGFPIYGYTF.

The count of this clone is one. The genes are TRBV6-5 and TRBJ1-6, with 10 bases fitting TRBD1. V lost 6 bases, J lost 7 bases, and 6 bases stayed unmatched. The CDR3 contains 15 residues. The germline V gene encodes CDR1 MNHEY and CDR2 SVGAGI. The CDR3 DNA follows: TGTGCCAGCAGGCCCGACAGGGGGCTCAATTCACCCCTCCACTTT. Translating it yields CASRPDRGLNSPLHF.

CDR3 nucleotides: TGTGCCAGCAGTGAACGGACAGGGGGCGACGAGCAGTACTTC. Protein product: CASSERTGGDEQYF. The V gene is TRBV25-1, the J gene TRBJ2-7, with 11 positions matching TRBD1. This CDR3 has 14 amino acids. V was pared by 2 bases and J by 5 bases, with 2 bases of the junction left unmatched. Germline V gene lookup returns CDR1 MGHDK and CDR2 SYGVNS.